This T cell receptor (beta chain) is drawn from a study of blood T cell repertoires in COVID-19 (dated by TCRdb to 2018 to 2020). About the investigation overall: Samples covering the acute and convalescent phases of COVID-19 were provided by collaborators in the United States, Italy and Spain. The prospective study material was composed of cDNA or gDNA derived from T cells, B-cell-depleted T cells, or PBMCs. Deeply sampled blood TCRbeta repertoires from subjects exposed to, actively infected with, or recovered from COVID-19 were included in the dataset. A freely available public database, intended as a resource for researchers studying the immune response to SARS-CoV-2, is where the repertoires were released. The samples were drawn from the first 160 participants of the ongoing ImmuneRACE study and from 950 to 1,500 subjects provided by 6 global collaborators. Sample metadata almost always included a de-identified subject ID, COVID-19 status, age in years and sex. Where HLA class I and class II types were available, the types were taken from metadata supplied by the sample provider, not from assay-based typing.

Broader findings and caveats from the paper: How much clinical and demographic metadata was included differed by source and by participant, and the metadata was provided uncurated.

TCRbeta CDR3 regions were amplified from genomic DNA by means of the immunoSEQ Assay, a bias-controlled multiplex PCR. The authors' pipeline ran thus. Nucleated cell counts per sample were estimated from amplification of reference gene primers within the assay. To quantify the absolute abundance of each unique TCRbeta CDR3 rearrangement, sequence reads were collapsed and filtered. For each sample, productive Simpson clonality was calculated by taking the square root of Simpson's diversity index across productive rearrangements. Entries here come from immuneACCESS through TCRdb and include only in-frame sequences with V and J called. Some clones fail to appear in such tables; in the studies checked, an unresolved V gene covers under half of the shortfall, and the cause of the remainder is unknown. The DNA gave D and trimming, while V, J and clone size come from that table. This sample comprises about 110,000 clones, 70% to 90% of them detected only once. 1.1% of the sample is held by the ten biggest clonotypes.

The CDR3 goes from the cysteine to the phenylalanine over 13 residues. Left in the record is the CDR3 DNA by itself, 39 bases read in frame from the first base. The germline V gene encodes CDR1 SSHAT and CDR2 FNYEAQ (reference sequence). This clone came up a few times. Its antigen has not been determined. Within one base of it there is no much larger clone, and no base qualities were kept. Each collaborating institution followed its own protocols to collect whole blood in K2EDTA tubes. For TCRbeta analysis, collaborators shipped samples as frozen whole blood, isolated PBMCs, or DNA extracted from either of those sample types.

The TCR comes from a human donor in a cohort sampled during active COVID-19. The sample consisted of peripheral blood. Recombination connected TRBV7-7 to TRBJ2-2, with no confident D gene call. The DNA sequence reads TGTGCTACCCCTCGAGGGAACACCGGGGAGCTGTTTTTT. Protein translation: CATPRGNTGELFF.